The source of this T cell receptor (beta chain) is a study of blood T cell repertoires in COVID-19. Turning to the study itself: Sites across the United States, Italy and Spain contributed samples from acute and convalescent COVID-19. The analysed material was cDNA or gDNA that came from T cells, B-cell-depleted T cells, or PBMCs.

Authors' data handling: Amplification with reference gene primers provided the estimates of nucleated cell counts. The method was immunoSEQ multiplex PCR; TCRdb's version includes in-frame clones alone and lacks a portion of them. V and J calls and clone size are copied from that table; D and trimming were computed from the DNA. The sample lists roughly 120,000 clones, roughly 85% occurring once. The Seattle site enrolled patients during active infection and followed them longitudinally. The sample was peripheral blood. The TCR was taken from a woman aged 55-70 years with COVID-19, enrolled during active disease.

CDR3 protein: CASSLEGTGWSNQPQHF. CDR3 bases: TGTGCCAGCAGCTTGGAGGGGACAGGGTGGAGCAATCAGCCCCAGCATTTT. The chain combines TRBV5-5 with TRBJ1-5, with 9 bases lining up with TRBD1. Trimming cost V 0 bases and J 1 base; bases outside gene matches: 5. The CDR3 is 17 residues long. Germline V gene sequence: CDR1 SGHKS, CDR2 YYEKEE (reference sequence).